These 30 T cell receptor beta chains share one sample of origin, sequenced in a study of shared clonotypes between healthy human individuals. TCRdb keeps only in-frame clones here, not all; method: immunoSEQ multiplex PCR. The top ten hold around 0.38% of the sample, which has 2 million to 2.5 million clones, roughly 90% seen once. The sample comprised naive CD4+ T cells from PBMCs. The subset is: CD45RA+ positively selected. The source is a man aged 18 to 29 in good health. Some clones in this sample may be carry-over from other donors' samples.

V is TRBV7-9 and J is TRBJ2-7; TRBD2 aligns across 9 bases. With 3 bases clipped from V and 0 bases from J, the junction kept 6 bases outside the gene matches. CDR1 and CDR2 from the germline V gene are SEHNR and FQNEAQ (reference sequence). This CDR3 is built from 16 residues. CDR3 nucleotide sequence: TGTGCCAGCAGCTTTTGGAGCGGGGGGCGCTCCTACGAGCAGTACTTC. The encoded protein is CASSFWSGGRSYEQYF.

The V call is TRBV30, the J call TRBJ2-5; 8 bases fit TRBD1. Germline V gene sequence: CDR1 GTSNPN, CDR2 SVGIG (reference sequence). With 6 bases clipped from V and 0 bases from J, the junction kept 12 bases outside the gene matches. The CDR3 runs to 16 residues. In nucleotides, the CDR3 is TGTGCCTGCGGAGAGGGACAGGTAGCCTACCAAGAGACCCAGTACTTC. Residues: CACGEGQVAYQETQYF. Filled out from reference TRBV30 and TRBJ2-5, the complete variable domain reads SQTIHQWPATLVQPVGSPLSLECTVEGTSNPNLYWYRQAAGRGLQLLFYSVGIGQISSEVPQNLSASRPQDRQFILSSKKLLLSDSGFYLCACGEGQVAYQETQYFGPGTRLLVL.

The DNA for the CDR3 is TGTGCCAGCAGCGTAGTGGGATACATACCCTTGAGCTCCTACGAGCAGTACTTC. It is translated as CASSVVGYIPLSSYEQYF. This sequence joins TRBV9 and TRBJ2-7; D is ambiguous. This CDR3 contains 18 residues. The V end was cut by 0 bases, the J end by 0 bases, with 19 bases between. Germline V lookup: CDR1 SGDLS, CDR2 YYNGEE.

The chain has TRBV6-5 and TRBJ1-4, with D tentatively TRBD1 (6 bases). CDR3 length: 15 amino acids. The ends were cut back, 5 bases at V and 8 bases at J, with 18 bases in the middle. Germline V gene data show CDR1 as MNHEY and CDR2 as SVGAGI. CDR3 nucleotide sequence: TGTGCCAGCAGTCCCCCAGGGGCGGGAAGAGAAAAACTGTTTTTT. It codes for CASSPPGAGREKLFF.

The chain recombines TRBV28 with TRBJ2-1; D is unresolved. Germline V gene data show CDR1 as MDHEN and CDR2 as SYDVKM. The CDR3 spans 13 residues. V was trimmed by 6 bases and J by 9 bases, leaving 15 bases between them. The CDR3 DNA reads TGTGCCAGCAGGGTTTCTCGTACCGGTGAGCAGTTCTTC. It is translated as CASRVSRTGEQFF.

This chain joins TRBV7-9 and TRBJ2-2; 9 bases are a match to TRBD2. The CDR3 spans 15 residues. The V segment lost 6 bases and the J segment 6 bases; nucleotides outside the gene matches: 8. Germline loops: CDR1 SEHNR, CDR2 FQNEAQ (reference sequence). CDR3 coding DNA: TGTGCCAGCAGGGAGACTAGCGGCAAGCCCGGGGAGCTGTTTTTT. Translating gives CASRETSGKPGELFF.

The gene calls are TRBV6-5 and TRBJ1-4; 7 bases are shared with TRBD1. CDR1 and CDR2 (germline): MNHEY, SVGAGI. V was pared by 10 bases and J by 4 bases, with 12 bases of the junction left unmatched. The CDR3 is 15 residues long. CDR3 region: CATSGRGLGNEKLFF. The CDR3 DNA reads as TGTGCCACCTCGGGGAGGGGGCTTGGTAATGAAAAACTGTTTTTT.

This clone was seen only once. The genes are TRBV19 and TRBJ1-1, with D unresolved. There are 17 residues in the CDR3. V dropped 3 bases and J dropped 1 base, with 18 bases sitting between them. Germline-derived CDR1 and CDR2 are LNHDA and SQIVND (reference sequence). Here the CDR3 DNA reads TGTGCCAGTAGTATTTCCGGAGCTTTTACACCGAACACTGAAGCTTTCTTT. Encoded protein: CASSISGAFTPNTEAFF.

This CDR3 is CASSASGTRGNIQYF. The CDR3 DNA reads as TGTGCCAGTAGTGCCTCCGGGACTAGGGGAAACATTCAGTACTTC. This sequence joins TRBV19 and TRBJ2-4, with TRBD2 matching 8 bases. Germline CDR1 LNHDA, CDR2 SQIVND (reference sequence). CDR3 size: 15 residues. V was pared by 5 bases and J by 6 bases, with 9 bases of the junction left unmatched.

Only a few counts were recorded for this clone. The J gene is TRBJ2-3, the V gene TRBV7-8; 10 bases match TRBD2. The V and J ends lost 5 bases and 0 bases, in that order; junction bases with no gene match: 8. Germline values: CDR1 SGHVS, CDR2 FQNEAQ. The CDR3 sequence is 17 residues long. CDR3 residues: CASSTLAGVGSTDTQYF. DNA for the CDR3: TGTGCCAGCAGCACGCTAGCGGGGGTGGGGAGCACAGATACGCAGTATTTT.

V usage is TRBV6-6 and J usage is TRBJ2-1; 9 positions agree with TRBD2. This CDR3 is 15 amino acids long. The J segment lost 10 bases and the V segment lost 6 bases, leaving 13 bases of the junction unmatched. The germline CDR1 and CDR2 sequences are MNHNY and SVGAGI (reference sequence). CDR3 coding DNA: TGTGCCAGCAGAGGAACTACGGCGGGAGGGCCGGAGCAGTTCTTC. Encoded protein: CASRGTTAGGPEQFF.

This chain uses TRBV29-1 with TRBJ1-2; 9 bases agree with TRBD1. The CDR3 totals 12 residues. CDR1 is SQVTM, CDR2 ANQGSEA, per germline. V lost 6 bases and J lost 8; bases outside the gene matches: 7. CDR3 in DNA: TGCAGCGTATTACAGGGGGCGATGGGCTACACCTTC. This translates into CSVLQGAMGYTF.

The genes are TRBV30 and TRBJ2-5; D perhaps matches TRBD2 (6 bases). The CDR3 consists of 12 residues. The germline V gene encodes CDR1 GTSNPN and CDR2 SVGIG (reference sequence). V lost 3 bases and J 11 bases, leaving 16 bases between the germline ends. The CDR3 nucleotides are TGTGCCTGGAGCGGAGGCGGAGGGGAGCAGTACTTC. It is translated as CAWSGGGGEQYF.

Concerning this clone itself: Other DNA sequences of this sample code for an identical CDR3. The CDR3 protein is CASSPDSQETQYF. CDR3 bases: TGTGCCAGCAGCCCGGACAGCCAAGAGACCCAGTACTTC. The V and J genes are TRBV5-4 and TRBJ2-5; tentative D call: TRBD1 (6 bases). This CDR3 contains 13 residues. CDR1 SGHNT and CDR2 YYREEE come from the germline V gene (reference sequence). V was shortened by 4 bases and J by 1 base, with 8 bases between the two germline ends. Using reference TRBV5-4 and TRBJ2-5 for the parts outside the CDR3, the full variable domain is ETGVTQSPTHLIKTRGQQVTLRCSSQSGHNTVSWYQQALGQGPQFIFQYYREEENGRGNFPPRFSGLQFPNYSSELNVNALELDDSALYLCASSPDSQETQYFGPGTRLLVL.

This clone was counted between two and nine times. The chain couples TRBV30 to TRBJ1-1; D unclear. This CDR3 is 14 amino acids long. CDR1 is GTSNPN, CDR2 SVGIG, per germline (reference sequence). The V gene lost 5 bases and the J gene lost 1 base, with 14 bases spanning the gap. This chain's CDR3 is CAWAPLGRNTEAFF. Here the CDR3 DNA reads TGTGCCTGGGCCCCCCTTGGGAGGAACACTGAAGCTTTCTTT.

The genes are TRBV28 and TRBJ2-7, with a tentative D call TRBD2 (5 bases). With 8 bases removed from V and 5 bases from J, the gap between germline ends came to 10 bases. Looked up from germline, CDR1 is MDHEN and CDR2 is SYDVKM. The CDR3 totals 11 residues. The CDR3 DNA sequence: TGTGCCAGCTGGAGGAACCACGAGCAGTACTTC. It encodes CASWRNHEQYF.

This chain links TRBV2 with TRBJ2-2, with 12 bases that match TRBD1. V shed 6 bases, J shed 7 bases, and the junction held 6 bases outside the gene matches. The CDR3 loop spans 15 amino acids. Germline values: CDR1 SNHLY, CDR2 FYNNEI. The CDR3 is CASRTGQGAVGELFF. DNA for the CDR3: TGTGCCAGCAGGACGGGACAGGGGGCGGTCGGGGAGCTGTTTTTT.

As concerns this clone: The sample holds other DNA sequences that translate to the same CDR3. This chain uses TRBV28 with TRBJ1-2; D gene unclear. Germline loops: CDR1 MDHEN, CDR2 SYDVKM. Trimming took 3 bases from V and 4 from J, leaving 9 bases between them. CDR3 length: 13 residues. The DNA of the CDR3 is TGTGCCAGCAGTTTCGTCGGTGCCTATGGCTACACCTTC. Translation: CASSFVGAYGYTF.

The chain uses TRBV28 and TRBJ2-7; possibly TRBD1 or TRBD2 for D (5 bases each). V dropped 7 bases and J dropped 13 bases, with 20 bases sitting between them. This CDR3 comprises 12 residues. Germline CDR1 MDHEN, CDR2 SYDVKM. CDR3 coding DNA: TGTGCCAGCACCCGCCTGTGGGACCAAGCTTACTTC. Translated, it gives CASTRLWDQAYF.

The chain uses TRBV25-1 and TRBJ2-3; D is ambiguous. Trimming shortened V by 3 bases and J by 0 bases, and 7 bases separated the two germline ends. Germline V gene data show CDR1 as MGHDK and CDR2 as SYGVNS. This CDR3 has 14 residues. The CDR3 is CASSERGSTDTQYF. As DNA, the CDR3 is TGTGCCAGCAGTGAGAGAGGAAGCACAGATACGCAGTATTTT.

Turning to this clone: The sample holds other DNA sequences that translate to the same CDR3. The J gene is TRBJ2-1, the V gene TRBV7-3, with D possibly called TRBD1 or TRBD2 (5 bases each). The V end was cut by 0 bases, the J end by 7 bases, with 13 bases between. The CDR3 runs 15 residues. CDR1 is SGHTA and CDR2 is FQGTGA in the germline V gene. CDR3 coding DNA: TGTGCCAGCAGCTTAACGGGGGACCGTCTGAATGAGCAGTTCTTC. Translating it yields CASSLTGDRLNEQFF.

The chain combines TRBV4-2 with TRBJ1-2, with a weak D call TRBD1 (6 bases). The CDR3 runs 16 residues. Germline V gene lookup returns CDR1 LGHNA and CDR2 YNFKEQ. V lost 0 bases, J lost 2 bases, and 13 bases lay in between. The CDR3 here is CASSQEGPGHNYGYTF. In nucleotides, the CDR3 is TGTGCCAGCAGCCAAGAGGGCCCGGGACACAACTATGGCTACACCTTC.

V usage is TRBV27 and J usage is TRBJ2-7; D remains ambiguous. The V end was cut by 4 bases, the J end by 2 bases, with 15 bases between. The germline CDR1 and CDR2 sequences are MNHEY and SMNVEV (reference sequence). The CDR3 loop spans 15 amino acids. In DNA form, the CDR3 reads TGTGCCAGCAGTTCTCGGCGAGACGGTACCTACGAGCAGTACTTC. Translating gives CASSSRRDGTYEQYF.

The rearrangement uses TRBV6-5 and TRBJ1-5; TRBD1 agrees at 8 bases. The germline gives CDR1 MNHEY, CDR2 SVGAGI. The CDR3 totals 16 residues. Trimming cost V 8 bases and J 1 base; bases outside gene matches: 10. CDR3 coding DNA: TGTGCCAGCGGTTTCCTGGACAGGGCGAGCAATCAGCCCCAGCATTTT. Its protein is CASGFLDRASNQPQHF.

The chain employs TRBV6-5 and TRBJ1-2; D might be TRBD1 (5 bases). The CDR3 totals 13 residues. The germline V gene has CDR1 MNHEY and CDR2 SVGAGI. Trimming stripped 6 bases from V and 8 bases from J, with 16 bases between. The CDR3 reads CASRVQGRGGYTF. The CDR3 DNA follows: TGTGCCAGCAGGGTCCAGGGCAGAGGCGGCTACACCTTC.

V is TRBV7-2 and J is TRBJ2-5; no clear D. Trimming took 5 bases from V and 3 from J, leaving 22 bases between them. Looked up from germline, CDR1 is SGHTA and CDR2 is FQGNSA. This CDR3 comprises 17 residues. In DNA form, the CDR3 reads TGTGCCAGCAGCCCAACCGGGTTTGGCGGAACAAAAGAGACCCAGTACTTC. Its translation is CASSPTGFGGTKETQYF.

The chain links TRBV5-1 to TRBJ2-2, with TRBD2 matching 11 bases. Germline V gives CDR1 SGHRS, CDR2 YFSETQ. V lost 3 bases and J lost 0; bases outside the gene matches: 7. The CDR3 runs to 18 residues. CDR3 sequence reads: CASSYQGLAGANTGELFF. The CDR3, as DNA: TGCGCCAGCAGCTATCAAGGACTAGCGGGCGCGAACACCGGGGAGCTGTTTTTT.

This sequence joins TRBV4-1 and TRBJ2-2, with D perhaps matching TRBD1 or TRBD2 (6 bases each). This CDR3 spans 20 amino acids. V lost 1 base to trimming and J lost 2 bases, with 23 bases between them. Germline V CDR1 and CDR2: MGHRA, YSYEKL. The CDR3 loop reads CASSQGWLGTGRRNTGELFF. In nucleotides, the CDR3 is TGCGCCAGCAGCCAAGGCTGGCTCGGTACAGGGAGGAGAAACACCGGGGAGCTGTTTTTT.

This chain links TRBV7-2 with TRBJ2-7, with 7 bases matching TRBD1. CDR1 and CDR2 (germline): SGHTA, FQGNSA. This CDR3 has 13 amino acids. V gave up 3 bases and J gave up 5 bases; unmatched junction bases: 4. The CDR3: CASSFRTGDEQYF. The DNA of the CDR3 is TGTGCCAGCAGCTTTCGGACAGGCGACGAGCAGTACTTC.

The chain joins TRBV14 to TRBJ1-5, with D hard to call. The CDR3 is made up of 13 amino acids. The germline V and J ends were trimmed by 4 bases and 7 bases, with 11 bases remaining between them. Germline V gene lookup returns CDR1 SGHDN and CDR2 FVKESK. The CDR3 sequence: CASSPVGGQPQHF. The CDR3 DNA reads as TGTGCCAGCAGCCCAGTCGGAGGCCAGCCCCAGCATTTT.